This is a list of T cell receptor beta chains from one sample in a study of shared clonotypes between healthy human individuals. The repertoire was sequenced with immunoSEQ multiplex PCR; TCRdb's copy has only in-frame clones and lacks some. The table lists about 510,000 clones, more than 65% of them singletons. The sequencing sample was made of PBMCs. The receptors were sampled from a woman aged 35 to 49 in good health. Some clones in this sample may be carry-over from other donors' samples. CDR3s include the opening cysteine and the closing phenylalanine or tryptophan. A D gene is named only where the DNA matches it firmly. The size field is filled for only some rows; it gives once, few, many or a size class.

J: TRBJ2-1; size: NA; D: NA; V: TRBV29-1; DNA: TGCAGCGTTGGGAGGAATGAGCAGTTCTTC; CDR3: CSVGRNEQFF
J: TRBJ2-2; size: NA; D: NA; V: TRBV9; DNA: TGTGCCAGCGGGAGGCAGCCTACGAACACCGGGGAGCTGTTTTTT; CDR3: CASGRQPTNTGELFF
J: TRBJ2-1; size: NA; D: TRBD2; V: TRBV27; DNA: TGTGCCAGCAGTCCCCTGGGGGGGGAGGGCCTCTATGAGCAGTTCTTC; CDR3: CASSPLGGEGLYEQFF
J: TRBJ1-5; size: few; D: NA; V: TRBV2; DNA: TGTGCCAGCGGGGGGGCGGGTTATAGCAATCAGCCCCAGCATTTT; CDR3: CASGGAGYSNQPQHF
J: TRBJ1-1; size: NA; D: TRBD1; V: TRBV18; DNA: TGTGCCAGCTCACCGGACAGGGCTGAAGCTTTCTTT; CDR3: CASSPDRAEAFF
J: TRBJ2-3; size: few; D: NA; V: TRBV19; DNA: TGTGCCAGTAGTATAGGGAGAACGCAGTATTTT; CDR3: CASSIGRTQYF
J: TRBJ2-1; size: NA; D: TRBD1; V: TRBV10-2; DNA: TGCGCCAGCACCGTCGGACAGGGGAGGTCCTACAATGAGCAGTTCTTC; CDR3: CASTVGQGRSYNEQFF
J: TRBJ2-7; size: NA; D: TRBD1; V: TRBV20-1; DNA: TGCAGTGCGACAGGGTCCTACGAGCAGTACTTC; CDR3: CSATGSYEQYF
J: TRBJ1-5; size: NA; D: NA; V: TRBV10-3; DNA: TGTGCCATCAGGGGGGCAGGGAACCAGCCCCAGCATTTT; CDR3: CAIRGAGNQPQHF
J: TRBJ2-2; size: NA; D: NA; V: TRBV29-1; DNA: TGCAGCGTTGAGGGGGGTCGAGGCGGGGAGCTGTTTTTT; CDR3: CSVEGGRGGELFF
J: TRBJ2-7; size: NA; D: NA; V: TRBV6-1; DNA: TGTGCCAGCAACCTGAGGGGCCAAAGCTCCTACGAGCAGTACTTC; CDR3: CASNLRGQSSYEQYF
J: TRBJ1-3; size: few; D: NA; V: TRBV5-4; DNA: TGTGCCAGCAGCTCTTGGACAGACGGAAACACCATATATTTT; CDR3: CASSSWTDGNTIYF
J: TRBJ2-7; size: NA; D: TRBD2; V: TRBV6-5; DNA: TGTGCCAGCAGTTACTCCGGGACTAGCGGCCCCTACGAGCAGTACTTC; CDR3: CASSYSGTSGPYEQYF
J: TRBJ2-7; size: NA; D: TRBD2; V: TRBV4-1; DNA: TGCGCCAGCAGCCAAGCTAGCGGGAGGGGCACCTACGAGCAGTACTTC; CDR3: CASSQASGRGTYEQYF
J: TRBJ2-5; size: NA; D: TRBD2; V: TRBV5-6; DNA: TGTGCCAGCACCCTCCGGACTAGGAGCCAAGAGACCCAGTACTTC; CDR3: CASTLRTRSQETQYF
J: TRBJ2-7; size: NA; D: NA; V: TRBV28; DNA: TGTGCCAGCCTCACCAGGGGGGGCATGAACGAGCAGTACTTC; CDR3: CASLTRGGMNEQYF
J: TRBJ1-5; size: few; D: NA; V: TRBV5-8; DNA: TGTGCCAGCACCCCGAGGTCCTATAGCAATCAGCCCCAGCATTTT; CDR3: CASTPRSYSNQPQHF
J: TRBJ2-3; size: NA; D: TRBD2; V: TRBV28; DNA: TGTGCCAGCAGTTTAGACGGGAGGGCCGATACGCAGTATTTT; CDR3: CASSLDGRADTQYF
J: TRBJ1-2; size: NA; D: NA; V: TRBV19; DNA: TGTGCCAGTAGTATTGGTTGGACTTATGGCTACACCTTC; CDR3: CASSIGWTYGYTF
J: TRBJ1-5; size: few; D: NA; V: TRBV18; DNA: TGTGCCAGCTCACCCGGACCAAACCAGCCCCAGCATTTT; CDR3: CASSPGPNQPQHF
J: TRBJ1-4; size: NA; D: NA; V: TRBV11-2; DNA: TGTGCCAGCAGCTTAGGATGGGGGGCCGCTAATGAAAAACTGTTTTTT; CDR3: CASSLGWGAANEKLFF
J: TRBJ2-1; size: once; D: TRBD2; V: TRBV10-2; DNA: TGCGCCAGCAATAGCGGGAGCTCCTACAATGAGCAGTTCTTC; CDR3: CASNSGSSYNEQFF
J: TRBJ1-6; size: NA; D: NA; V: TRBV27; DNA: TGTGCCAGCACCCAAGGAGGGCCGTGGGCTTCACCCCTCCACTTT; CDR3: CASTQGGPWASPLHF
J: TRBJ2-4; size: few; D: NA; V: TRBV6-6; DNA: TGTGCCAGCAGTTACTCGAATCAGGGGGGCATTCAGTACTTC; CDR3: CASSYSNQGGIQYF
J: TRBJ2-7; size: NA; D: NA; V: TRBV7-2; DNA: TGTGCCAGCAGCAACTCAGGGACCTCCTACGAGCAGTACTTC; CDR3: CASSNSGTSYEQYF
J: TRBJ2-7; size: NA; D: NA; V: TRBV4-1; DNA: TGCGCCAGCAGCCCGACCGGGACCCTCGACGCCGAGCAGTACTTC; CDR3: CASSPTGTLDAEQYF
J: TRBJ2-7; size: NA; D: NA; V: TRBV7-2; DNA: TGTGCCAGCAGTCAACCAGAAGAGGGCTCCCACGAGCAGTACTTC; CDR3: CASSQPEEGSHEQYF
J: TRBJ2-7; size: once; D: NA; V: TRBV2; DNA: TGTGCCAGCAGTGAAGGAGTACAAGGACTCTACGAGCAGTACTTC; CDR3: CASSEGVQGLYEQYF
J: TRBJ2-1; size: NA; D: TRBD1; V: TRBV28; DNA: TGTGCCAGCAGTGGGAGACAGGGAAGCAATGAGCAGTTCTTC; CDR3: CASSGRQGSNEQFF
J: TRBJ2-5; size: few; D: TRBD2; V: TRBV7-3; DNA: TGTGCCAGCAGCTTAACGGCTGGGACTAGCGGAGAGACCCAGTACTTC; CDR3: CASSLTAGTSGETQYF
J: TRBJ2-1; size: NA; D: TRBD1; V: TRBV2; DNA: TGTGCCAGCCTGCCGGGACAGGGGTTTTACAATGAGCAGTTCTTC; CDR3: CASLPGQGFYNEQFF
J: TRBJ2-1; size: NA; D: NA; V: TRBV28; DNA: TGTGCCAGCAGCTCCCAGAAGGATGAGCAGTTCTTC; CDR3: CASSSQKDEQFF
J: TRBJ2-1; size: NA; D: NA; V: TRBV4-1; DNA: TGCGCCAGCAGCCTTCTAGCGAACCCCTACAATGAGCAGTTCTTC; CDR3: CASSLLANPYNEQFF
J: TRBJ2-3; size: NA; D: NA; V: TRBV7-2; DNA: TGTGCCAGCAGCCCCGGAGGCTATTCTACGCAGTATTTT; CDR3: CASSPGGYSTQYF
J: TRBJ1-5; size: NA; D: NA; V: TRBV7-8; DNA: TGTGCCAGCAGGGGGGGGCGAGATGGCAATCAGCCCCAGCATTTT; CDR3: CASRGGRDGNQPQHF
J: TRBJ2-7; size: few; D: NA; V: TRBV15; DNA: TGTGCCACCAGCAGAGATGGGGCGAGATACTACGAGCAGTACTTC; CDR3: CATSRDGARYYEQYF
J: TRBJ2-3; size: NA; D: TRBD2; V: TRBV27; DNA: TGTGCCAGCAGTTTATTGAGCGGGGGAGTGCCCTTGGCATCAGATACGCAGTATTTT; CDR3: CASSLLSGGVPLASDTQYF
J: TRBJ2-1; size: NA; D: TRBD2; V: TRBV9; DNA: TGTGCCAGCAGCGTAGGTATTAGCGGGAGTAATGAGCAGTTCTTC; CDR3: CASSVGISGSNEQFF
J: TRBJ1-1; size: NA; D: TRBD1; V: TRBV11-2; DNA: TGTGCCAGCAGCTTATCAGGACAGGGAGGCACTGAAGCTTTCTTT; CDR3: CASSLSGQGGTEAFF
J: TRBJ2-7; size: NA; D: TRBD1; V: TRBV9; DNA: TGTGCCAGCAGTATAGGGACAGGGTCGTTACGCGAGCAGTACTTC; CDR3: CASSIGTGSLREQYF
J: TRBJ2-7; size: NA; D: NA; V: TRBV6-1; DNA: TGTGCCAGCAGTGTAGAGTACCAGGGAGAGCAGTACTTC; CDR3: CASSVEYQGEQYF
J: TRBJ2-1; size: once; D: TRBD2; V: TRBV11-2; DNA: TGTGCCAGCAGCTCATTAGCGGGAGTGGTTGAGCAGTTCTTC; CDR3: CASSSLAGVVEQFF
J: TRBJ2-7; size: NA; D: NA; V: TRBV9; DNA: TGTGCCAGCAGCGTAGCGGCTAGCTTCTCCTACGAGCAGTACTTC; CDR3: CASSVAASFSYEQYF
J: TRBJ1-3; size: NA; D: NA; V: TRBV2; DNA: TGTGCCAGCAGTGAACGCCTTGTCAGACGCTCTGGAAACACCATATATTTT; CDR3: CASSERLVRRSGNTIYF
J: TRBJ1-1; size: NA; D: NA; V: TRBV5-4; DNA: TGTGCCAGCAGCTTGGGGGGGATGAACACTGAAGCTTTCTTT; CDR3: CASSLGGMNTEAFF
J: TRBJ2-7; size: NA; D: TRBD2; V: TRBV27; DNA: TGTGCCAGCAGAGGACTAGCGGGAGGCCCCTACGAGCAGTACTTC; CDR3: CASRGLAGGPYEQYF
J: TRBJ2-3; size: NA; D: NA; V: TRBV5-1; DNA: TGCGCCAGCAGCTTGGTTGCGGGGAGCACAGATACGCAGTATTTT; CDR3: CASSLVAGSTDTQYF